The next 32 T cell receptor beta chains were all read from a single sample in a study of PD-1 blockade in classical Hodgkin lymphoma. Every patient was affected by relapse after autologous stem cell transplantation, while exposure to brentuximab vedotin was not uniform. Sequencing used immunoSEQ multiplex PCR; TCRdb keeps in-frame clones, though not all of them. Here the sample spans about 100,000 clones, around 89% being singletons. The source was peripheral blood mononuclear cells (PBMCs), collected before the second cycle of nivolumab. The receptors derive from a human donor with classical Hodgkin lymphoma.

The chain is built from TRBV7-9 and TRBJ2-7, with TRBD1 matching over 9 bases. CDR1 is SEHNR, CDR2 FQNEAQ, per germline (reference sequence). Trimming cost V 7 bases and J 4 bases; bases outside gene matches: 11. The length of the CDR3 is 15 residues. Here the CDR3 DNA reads TGTGCCAGCACCGAGGGGGGGACAGGGAGTTACGAGCAGTACTTC. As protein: CASTEGGTGSYEQYF.

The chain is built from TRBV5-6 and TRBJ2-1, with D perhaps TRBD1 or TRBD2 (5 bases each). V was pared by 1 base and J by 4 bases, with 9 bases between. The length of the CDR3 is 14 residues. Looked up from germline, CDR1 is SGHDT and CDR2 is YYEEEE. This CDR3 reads CASSLRGVYNEQFF. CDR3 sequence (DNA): TGTGCCAGCAGCTTGCGAGGGGTTTACAATGAGCAGTTCTTC.

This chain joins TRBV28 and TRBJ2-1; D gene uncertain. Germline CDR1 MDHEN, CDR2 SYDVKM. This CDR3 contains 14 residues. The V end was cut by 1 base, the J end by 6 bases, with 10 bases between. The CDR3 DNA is TGTGCCAGCAGTTTATCCGGCAGGTCCAATGAGCAGTTCTTC. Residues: CASSLSGRSNEQFF.

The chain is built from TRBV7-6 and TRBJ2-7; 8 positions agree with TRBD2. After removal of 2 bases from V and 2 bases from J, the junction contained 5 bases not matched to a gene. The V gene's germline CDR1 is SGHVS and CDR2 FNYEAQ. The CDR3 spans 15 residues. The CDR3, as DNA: TGTGCCAGCAGCTTACGGAGCGGGGGAACCTACGAGCAGTACTTC. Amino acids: CASSLRSGGTYEQYF.

CDR3 coding DNA: TGTGCCAGCACCAACGGGCCAAACTATGGCTACACCTTC. Protein sequence: CASTNGPNYGYTF. The rearrangement links TRBV6-5 to TRBJ1-2; D is uncertain. V lost 7 bases and J 2 bases, leaving 11 bases between the germline ends. This CDR3 spans 13 amino acids. Germline V lookup: CDR1 MNHEY, CDR2 SVGAGI.

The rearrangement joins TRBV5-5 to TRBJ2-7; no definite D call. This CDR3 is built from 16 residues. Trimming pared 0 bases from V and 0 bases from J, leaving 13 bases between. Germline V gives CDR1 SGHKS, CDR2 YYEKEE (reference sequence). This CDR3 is CASSLGGSSTSYEQYF. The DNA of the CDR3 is TGTGCCAGCAGCTTGGGGGGTAGCTCGACCTCCTACGAGCAGTACTTC.

The CDR3 region is CASSFRETQYF. CDR3 DNA: TGTGCCAGCAGCTTTAGAGAGACCCAGTACTTC. The chain is built from TRBV11-1 and TRBJ2-5; no definite D call. In germline, CDR1 is SGHAT, CDR2 FQDESV (reference sequence). Trimming removed 3 bases from V and 4 bases from J, with 3 bases in between. CDR3 length: 11 residues.

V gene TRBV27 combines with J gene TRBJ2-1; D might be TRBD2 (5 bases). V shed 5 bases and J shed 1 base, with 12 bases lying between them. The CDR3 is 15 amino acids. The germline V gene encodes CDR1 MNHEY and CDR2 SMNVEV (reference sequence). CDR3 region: CASSVSVLSYNEQFF. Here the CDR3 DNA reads TGTGCCAGCAGTGTTAGCGTACTATCCTACAATGAGCAGTTCTTC.

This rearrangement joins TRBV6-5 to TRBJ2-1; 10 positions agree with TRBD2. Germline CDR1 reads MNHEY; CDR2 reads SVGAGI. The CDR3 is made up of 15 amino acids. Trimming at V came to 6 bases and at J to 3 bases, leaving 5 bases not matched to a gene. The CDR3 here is CASSRTSGLYNEQFF. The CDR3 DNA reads TGTGCCAGCAGCAGGACTAGCGGCCTCTACAATGAGCAGTTCTTC.

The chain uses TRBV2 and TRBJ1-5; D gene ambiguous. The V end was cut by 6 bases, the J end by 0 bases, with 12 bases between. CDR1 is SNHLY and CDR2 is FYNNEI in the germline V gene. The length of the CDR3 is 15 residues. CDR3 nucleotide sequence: TGTGCCAGCAGCCCCTTAGAGGGTAGCAATCAGCCCCAGCATTTT. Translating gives CASSPLEGSNQPQHF.

In DNA form, the CDR3 reads TGTGCCAGCAGCCCCACCGGGGCCCAAGAGACCCAGTACTTC. The encoded protein is CASSPTGAQETQYF. The chain recombines TRBV5-4 with TRBJ2-5, with D tentatively TRBD1 or TRBD2 (5 bases each). This CDR3 is built from 14 residues. From germline, CDR1 is SGHNT and CDR2 YYREEE (reference sequence). Trimming pared 4 bases from V and 1 base from J, leaving 11 bases between.

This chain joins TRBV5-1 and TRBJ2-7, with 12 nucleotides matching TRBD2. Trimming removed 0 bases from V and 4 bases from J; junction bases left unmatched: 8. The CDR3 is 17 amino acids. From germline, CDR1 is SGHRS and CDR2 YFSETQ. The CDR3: CASSLGTSGTSMYEQYF. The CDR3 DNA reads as TGCGCCAGCAGCTTGGGGACTAGCGGGACGTCCATGTACGAGCAGTACTTC. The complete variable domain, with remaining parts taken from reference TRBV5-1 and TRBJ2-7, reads KAGVTQTPRYLIKTRGQQVTLSCSPISGHRSVSWYQQTPGQGLQFLFEYFSETQRNKGNFPGRFSGRQFSNSRSEMNVSTLELGDSALYLCASSLGTSGTSMYEQYFGPGTRLTVT.

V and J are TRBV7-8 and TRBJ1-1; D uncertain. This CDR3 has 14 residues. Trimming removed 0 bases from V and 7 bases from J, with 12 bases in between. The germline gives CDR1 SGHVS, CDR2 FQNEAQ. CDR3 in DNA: TGTGCCAGCAGCTTAGCGAGTTTTGGCGGTGAAGCTTTCTTT. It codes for CASSLASFGGEAFF.

CDR3 sequence (DNA): TGTGCCAGCAGTACCGTTTTTTGGGGGGCAACTGGAAACACCATATATTTT. Protein sequence: CASSTVFWGATGNTIYF. V and J are TRBV2 and TRBJ1-3; TRBD1 is a possible D gene (6 bases). In germline, CDR1 is SNHLY, CDR2 FYNNEI. The CDR3 totals 17 residues. V was shortened by 5 bases and J by 2 bases, with 19 bases between the two germline ends.

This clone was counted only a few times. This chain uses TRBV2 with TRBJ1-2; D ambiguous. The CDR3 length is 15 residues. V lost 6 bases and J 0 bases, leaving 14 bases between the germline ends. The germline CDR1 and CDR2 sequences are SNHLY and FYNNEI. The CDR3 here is CASSERFNANYGYTF. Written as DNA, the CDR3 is TGTGCCAGCAGCGAGAGGTTCAACGCTAACTATGGCTACACCTTC.

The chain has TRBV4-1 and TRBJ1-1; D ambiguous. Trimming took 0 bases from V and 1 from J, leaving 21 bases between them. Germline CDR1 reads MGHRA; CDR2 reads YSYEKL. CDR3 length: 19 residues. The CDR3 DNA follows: TGCGCCAGCAGCCAAGACCTAGCGGCACGGATCGGTAGGAACACTGAAGCTTTCTTT. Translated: CASSQDLAARIGRNTEAFF.

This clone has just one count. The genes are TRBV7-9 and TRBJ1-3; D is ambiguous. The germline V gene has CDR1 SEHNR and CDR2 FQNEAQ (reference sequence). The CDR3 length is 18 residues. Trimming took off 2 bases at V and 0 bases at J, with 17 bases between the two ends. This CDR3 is CASSLTTTEFSSGNTIYF. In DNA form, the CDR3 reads TGTGCCAGCAGCTTAACTACCACAGAATTCAGCTCTGGAAACACCATATATTTT.

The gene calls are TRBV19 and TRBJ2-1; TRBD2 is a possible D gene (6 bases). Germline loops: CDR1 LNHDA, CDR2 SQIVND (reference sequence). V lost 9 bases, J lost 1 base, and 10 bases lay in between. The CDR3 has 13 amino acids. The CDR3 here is CASGGRSYNEQFF. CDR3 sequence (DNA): TGTGCCAGCGGTGGGAGGTCCTACAATGAGCAGTTCTTC.

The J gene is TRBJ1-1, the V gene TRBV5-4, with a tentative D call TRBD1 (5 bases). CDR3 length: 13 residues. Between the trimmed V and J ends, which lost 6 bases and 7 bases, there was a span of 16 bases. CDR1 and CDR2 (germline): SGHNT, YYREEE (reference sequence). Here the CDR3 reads CASMISTEGEAFF. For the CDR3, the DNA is TGTGCCAGCATGATTTCGACAGAAGGTGAAGCTTTCTTT.

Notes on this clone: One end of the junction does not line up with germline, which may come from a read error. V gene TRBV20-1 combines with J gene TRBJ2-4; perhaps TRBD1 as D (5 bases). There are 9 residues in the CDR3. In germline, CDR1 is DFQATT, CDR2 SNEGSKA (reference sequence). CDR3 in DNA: TGCAGTGCTAGTAACAGGCAAAACTTC. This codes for CSASNRQNF.

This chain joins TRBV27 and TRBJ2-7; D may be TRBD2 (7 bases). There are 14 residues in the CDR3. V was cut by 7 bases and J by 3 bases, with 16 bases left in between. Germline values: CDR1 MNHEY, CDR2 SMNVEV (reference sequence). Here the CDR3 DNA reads TGTGCCAGCACCCCTAGGGGGGGAAGCTACGAGCAGTACTTC. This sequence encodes CASTPRGGSYEQYF.

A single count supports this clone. CDR3 nucleotides: TGTGCCAGCAGTTCCCGGACAGGCTCGAGGACTGAAGCTTTCTTT. It specifies CASSSRTGSRTEAFF. The gene calls are TRBV28 and TRBJ1-1, with TRBD1 matching over 7 bases. V lost 4 bases, J lost 5 bases, and 10 bases stayed unmatched. CDR1 and CDR2 from the germline V gene are MDHEN and SYDVKM. This CDR3 spans 15 amino acids.

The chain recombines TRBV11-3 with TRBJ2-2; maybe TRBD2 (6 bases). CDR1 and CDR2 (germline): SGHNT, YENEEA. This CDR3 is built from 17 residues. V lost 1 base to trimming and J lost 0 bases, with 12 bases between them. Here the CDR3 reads CASSLGASASNTGELFF. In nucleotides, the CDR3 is TGTGCCAGCAGCTTAGGGGCTAGCGCATCGAACACCGGGGAGCTGTTTTTT.

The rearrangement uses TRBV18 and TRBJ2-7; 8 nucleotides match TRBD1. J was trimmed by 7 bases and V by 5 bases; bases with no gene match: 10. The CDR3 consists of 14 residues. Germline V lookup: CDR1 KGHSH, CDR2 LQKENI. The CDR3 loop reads CASSALDREGEQYF. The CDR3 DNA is TGTGCCAGCTCAGCCTTGGACAGGGAAGGGGAGCAGTACTTC.

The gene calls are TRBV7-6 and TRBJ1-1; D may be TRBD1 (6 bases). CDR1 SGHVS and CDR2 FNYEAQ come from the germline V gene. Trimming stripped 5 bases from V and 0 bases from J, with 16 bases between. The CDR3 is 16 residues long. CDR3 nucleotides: TGTGCCAGCAGCACCGACAAGGGGGGTATGAACACTGAAGCTTTCTTT. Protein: CASSTDKGGMNTEAFF.

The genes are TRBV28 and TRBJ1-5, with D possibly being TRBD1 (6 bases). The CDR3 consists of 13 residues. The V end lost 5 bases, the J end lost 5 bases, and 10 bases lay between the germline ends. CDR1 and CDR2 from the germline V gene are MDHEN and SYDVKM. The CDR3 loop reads CASSRQADQPQHF. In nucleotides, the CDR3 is TGTGCCAGCAGTCGACAGGCCGATCAGCCCCAGCATTTT.

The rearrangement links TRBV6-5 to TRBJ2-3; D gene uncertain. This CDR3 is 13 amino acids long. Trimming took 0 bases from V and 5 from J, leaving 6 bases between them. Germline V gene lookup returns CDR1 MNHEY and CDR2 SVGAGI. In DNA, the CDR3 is TGTGCCAGCAGTTACTCGGGTCTAGATACGCAGTATTTT. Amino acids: CASSYSGLDTQYF.

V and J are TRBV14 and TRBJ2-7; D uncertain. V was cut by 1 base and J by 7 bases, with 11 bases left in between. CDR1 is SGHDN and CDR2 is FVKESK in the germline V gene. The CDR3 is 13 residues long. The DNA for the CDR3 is TGTGCCAGCAGCCAAGCATTGGACGGGGAGCAGTACTTC. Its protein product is CASSQALDGEQYF.

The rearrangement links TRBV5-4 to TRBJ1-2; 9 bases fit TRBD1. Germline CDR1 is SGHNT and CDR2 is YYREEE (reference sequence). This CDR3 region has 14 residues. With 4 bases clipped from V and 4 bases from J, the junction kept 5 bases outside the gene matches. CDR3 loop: CASSPGQGTYGYTF. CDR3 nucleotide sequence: TGTGCCAGCAGCCCCGGACAGGGGACCTATGGCTACACCTTC.

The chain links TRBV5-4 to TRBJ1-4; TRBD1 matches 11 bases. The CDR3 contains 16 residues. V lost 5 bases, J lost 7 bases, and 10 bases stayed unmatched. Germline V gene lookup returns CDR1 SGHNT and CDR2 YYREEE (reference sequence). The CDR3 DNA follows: TGTGCCAGCAGTGCGGACAGGGGGCGCCTGAGTGAAAAACTGTTTTTT. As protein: CASSADRGRLSEKLFF. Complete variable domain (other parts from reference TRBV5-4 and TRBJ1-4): ETGVTQSPTHLIKTRGQQVTLRCSSQSGHNTVSWYQQALGQGPQFIFQYYREEENGRGNFPPRFSGLQFPNYSSELNVNALELDDSALYLCASSADRGRLSEKLFFGSGTQLSVL.

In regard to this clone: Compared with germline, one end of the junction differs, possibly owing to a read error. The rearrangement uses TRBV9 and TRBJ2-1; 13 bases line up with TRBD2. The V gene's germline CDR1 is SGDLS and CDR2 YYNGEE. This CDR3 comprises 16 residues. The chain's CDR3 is CASTVLGLAGDREQFF. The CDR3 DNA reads TGTGCCAGCACCGTATTAGGACTAGCGGGAGACCGTGAGCAGTTCTTC.

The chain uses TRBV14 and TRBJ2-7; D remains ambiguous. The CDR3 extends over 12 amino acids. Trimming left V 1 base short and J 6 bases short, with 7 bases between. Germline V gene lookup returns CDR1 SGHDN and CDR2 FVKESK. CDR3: CASSQARSEQYF. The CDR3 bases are TGTGCCAGCAGCCAAGCCAGGAGCGAGCAGTACTTC.